This TCR beta chain was captured in a study of regulatory dendritic cells for organ transplantation (dated by TCRdb to about 2017). The study in broad terms: Sorted naive and memory CD4+ and CD8+ T cells had their TCRbeta repertoires sequenced both before and after allostimulation with either regulatory or mature dendritic cells.

Multiplexed two-step PCR with Vbeta-specific forward primers and Jbeta-specific reverse primers was used to amplify TCRbeta CDR3 regions. Through the immunoSEQ service, the TCRbeta libraries were run on an Illumina instrument for sequencing. Per the source publication's procedure: IMGT annotation was used to assign V, D and J genes, and synthetic CDR3 analogues were used to correct the counts for multiplex PCR bias. In the immunoSEQ Analyzer, repertoire clonality was calculated as one minus normalized Shannon entropy. Clonal expansion was defined using Fisher's exact test with Benjamini-Hochberg false discovery rate control and a two-tailed threshold of P<0.01. TCRdb mirrors the immuneACCESS table, restricted to in-frame sequences. Some clones are absent from its copies; in checked studies, under half trace to an unresolved V gene, and the reason for the others is unknown. That table gives V, J and clone size, and the DNA gave D and trimming. Within this sample are roughly 34,000 clones, with roughly nine tenths of them counted one time only. The ten largest clones take up under 0.065% of the sample.

Comment on this clone: Its antigen has not been determined. Base qualities are not recorded, but no much larger clone differs from it by a single base.

FACS was used to sort naive T cells as CD45RA+ cells and memory T cells as CD45RO+ CD4+ or CD8+ cells. The T cells used for TCR sequencing were obtained from a couple of healthy control subjects. Unstimulated sorted T cell subsets served as baseline controls for the mixed lymphocyte reactions. The Qiagen DNeasy Blood & Tissue Kit was used for extraction of genomic DNA. Overall study outcomes, separate from this receptor: Sequencing was done in only two subjects, and the authors reported considerable heterogeneity between individuals in the alloreactive memory CD8+ T cell pool. The repertoires of naive CD4+ and CD8+ T cells were highly diverse, while memory cell repertoires were less diverse, with memory CD8+ cells being the most oligoclonal. Allostimulation expanded memory CD8+ clones in both subjects, but regulatory dendritic cells appeared to induce more limited expansion than mature dendritic cells. Among the resting subsets, the most alloreactive TCR clonotypes were found in memory CD8+ T cells.

V lost 4 bases and J lost 2 bases, and the count of bases not matched to a germline gene is 15. The germline V gene (reference sequence) specifies MNHEY as CDR1 and SMNVEV as CDR2. Including the terminal cysteine and phenylalanine, the CDR3 comprises 18 residues. Only CDR3 DNA remains: 54 bases, in frame from the first base. In this chain, TRBV27 is recombined with TRBJ2-5, with 8 middle bases fitting TRBD2. The sequencing sample was made of naive CD4+ T cells from blood. The label giving this sample's cell subset or site can be read as: CD45RA+ naive T cells. This receptor was obtained from a human donor in good health. The CDR3 protein sequence reads: CASSSPNLAGGEQETQYF. The sequenced DNA is TGTGCCAGCAGTTCGCCTAATCTGGCGGGGGGAGAACAAGAGACCCAGTACTTC.